In this sample, the clone carrying this T cell receptor (beta chain) turned up a few times. The antigen is undetermined. Unique molecular identifiers were attached to individual cDNA molecules. TCRdb used MiXCR to reprocess the 5' RACE reads, holding one entry per CDR3 protein. The sample contains tens of thousands of distinct CDR3 sequences, around 6.5% of which appear only once. The sample comes from a study of early T cells in non-severe SARS-CoV-2 infection. The wider study: Bulk RNA taken from unsorted whole blood was sequenced, leaving chains unpaired.

Study outcomes and limitations: Matching with VDJdb favored anti-spike CD8 responses (missing private and CD4 specificities).

The sample here was whole blood, taken at baseline. This TCR was recovered from an adult who was a healthcare worker with PCR-confirmed SARS-CoV-2 infection or an uninfected control (not recorded which).

CDR3 nucleotides: TGTGCCAGCAGTTATTTGTCTTTCCCATGGGACAGAGATAACTATGGCTACACCTTC. This gives the protein CASSYLSFPWDRDNYGYTF. The rearrangement uses TRBV6-1 and TRBJ1-2, with 7 bases identical to TRBD1. Germline V gene data show CDR1 as MNHNS and CDR2 as SASEGT. This CDR3 spans 19 amino acids. V trimming: 5 bases; J trimming: 1 base; junction bases outside the gene matches: 19.